Presented here are 9 T cell receptor beta chains from one specimen sequenced in a study of OX40 agonist ivuxolimab in advanced cancers. TCRdb's copy holds only in-frame clones and misses some; the assay was immunoSEQ multiplex PCR. The data show about 65,000 clones, with about nine tenths seen just once and roughly 1.9% held by the top ten. Sample: CD4+ or CD8+ T cells sorted from blood, taken in a trial of the OX40 agonist ivuxolimab. These receptors came from an adult with an advanced solid tumor such as melanoma, head and neck, liver or kidney cancer.

The rearrangement joins TRBV4-3 to TRBJ2-2; perhaps TRBD2 as D (6 bases). This CDR3 is built from 16 residues. In germline, CDR1 is LGHNA, CDR2 YSLEER. V lost 1 base to trimming and J lost 3 bases, with 12 bases between them. CDR3 in amino acids: CASSQVWDFYTGELFF. In DNA form, the CDR3 reads TGCGCCAGCAGCCAAGTTTGGGACTTTTACACCGGGGAGCTGTTTTTT.

The chain combines TRBV11-2 with TRBJ2-3, with a tentative D call TRBD2 (6 bases). This CDR3 spans 17 amino acids. Germline V lookup: CDR1 SGHAT, CDR2 FQNNGV. V lost 3 bases and J 1 base, leaving 17 bases between the germline ends. The CDR3, as DNA: TGTGCCAGCAGCTTGAATGATGCGGGGCCGGGCACAGATACGCAGTATTTT. Amino acid sequence: CASSLNDAGPGTDTQYF.

V is TRBV6-1 and J is TRBJ2-5, with 10 bases fitting TRBD1. CDR3 size: 14 residues. Trimming removed 8 bases from V and 2 bases from J; junction bases left unmatched: 5. The germline CDR1 and CDR2 sequences are MNHNS and SASEGT. CDR3 coding DNA: TGTGCCAGCTCCGGGACAGGGGAACAAGAGACCCAGTACTTC. It translates to CASSGTGEQETQYF.

The chain recombines TRBV5-4 with TRBJ2-1, with 8 nucleotides matching TRBD2. Germline CDR1 SGHNT, CDR2 YYREEE (reference sequence). CDR3 length equals 16 residues. Losses at the gene ends were 4 bases for V and 3 bases for J; bases not matched to a gene: 9. The CDR3 DNA reads TGTGCCAGCAGCGAACAACCGGGACTAGACTACAATGAGCAGTTCTTC. Translating it yields CASSEQPGLDYNEQFF.

The rearrangement uses TRBV6-6 and TRBJ1-1; 9 positions match TRBD1. V lost 8 bases to trimming and J lost 10 bases; unmatched junction nucleotides: 5. Germline V gives CDR1 MNHNY, CDR2 SVGAGI (reference sequence). This CDR3 is 11 amino acids long. CDR3 nucleotide sequence: TGTGCCAGCTCCGGGACAGGGAGAGCTTTCTTT. This sequence encodes CASSGTGRAFF.

This rearrangement joins TRBV7-6 to TRBJ2-7; D call uncertain. This CDR3 contains 13 residues. V dropped 5 bases and J dropped 3 bases, with 11 bases sitting between them. The germline gives CDR1 SGHVS, CDR2 FNYEAQ. The CDR3 loop is CASSPGPLYEQYF. CDR3 bases: TGTGCCAGCAGCCCCGGGCCCCTCTACGAGCAGTACTTC.

Comment on this clone: A read error may account for a junction end that differs from germline. The chain has TRBV7-7 and TRBJ2-5; TRBD2 agrees at 7 bases. Germline CDR1 and CDR2: SSHAT and FNYEAQ (reference sequence). The CDR3 extends over 15 amino acids. The CDR3 DNA reads TGTGCTAGCAGCTTAGGGGTCGGGAGGTTAGAGACCCAGTACTTC. Residues: CASSLGVGRLETQYF.

The V call is TRBV10-3, the J call TRBJ2-5; D tentatively fits TRBD1 or TRBD2 (5 bases each). The CDR3 has 15 residues. Looked up from germline, CDR1 is ENHRY and CDR2 is SYGVKD. V was trimmed by 6 bases and J by 1 base, leaving 15 bases between them. CDR3 DNA: TGTGCCATCAGCGAAAGGGACGACGCCCAAGAGACCCAGTACTTC. Its translation is CAISERDDAQETQYF.

The CDR3 coding sequence is TGTGCCAGCAGCCGGGGACAGGGTACAGGGGAGCTGTTTTTT. This sequence encodes CASSRGQGTGELFF. The V call is TRBV5-4, the J call TRBJ2-2; 9 positions agree with TRBD1. Germline V lookup: CDR1 SGHNT, CDR2 YYREEE (reference sequence). There are 14 residues in the CDR3. V lost 4 bases and J lost 8; bases outside the gene matches: 6.